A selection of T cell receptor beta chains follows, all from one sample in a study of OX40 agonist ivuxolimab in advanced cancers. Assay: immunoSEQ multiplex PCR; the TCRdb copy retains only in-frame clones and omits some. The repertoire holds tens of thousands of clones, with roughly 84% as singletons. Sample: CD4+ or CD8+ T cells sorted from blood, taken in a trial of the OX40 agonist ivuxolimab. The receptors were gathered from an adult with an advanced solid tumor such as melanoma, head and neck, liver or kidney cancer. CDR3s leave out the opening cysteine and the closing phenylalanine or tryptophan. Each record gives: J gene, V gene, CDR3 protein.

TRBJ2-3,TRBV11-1,ASSFRRGDTQY
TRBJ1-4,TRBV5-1,APSHGGAGEKLF
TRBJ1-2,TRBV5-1,ASSKGTDRAAYGYT
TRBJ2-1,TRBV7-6,ASSLAGSYNEQF
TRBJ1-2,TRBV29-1,SADDREGYGYT
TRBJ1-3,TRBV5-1,ASSLVPSSTSGNTIY
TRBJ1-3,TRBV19,ASRNMISGNTIY
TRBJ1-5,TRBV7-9,ASSSGTDYQPQH
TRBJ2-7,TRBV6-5,ASSLRDSYEQY
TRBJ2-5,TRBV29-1,SVGGGQETQY
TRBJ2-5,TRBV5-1,ASSLEGGRNQETQY
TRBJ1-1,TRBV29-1,SVLGTGEAF
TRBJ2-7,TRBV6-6,ASSSPAGEQY
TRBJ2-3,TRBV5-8,ASSLGGANTDTQY
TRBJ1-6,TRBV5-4,ASSLGTGENSPLH
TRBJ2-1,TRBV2,ASTRGSGNEQF
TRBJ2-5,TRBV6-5,ASSSTGRETQY
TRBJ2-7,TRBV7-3,ASSLGAGPYEQY
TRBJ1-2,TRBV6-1,AVTYYGYT
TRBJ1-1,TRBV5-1,ASSPQAITEAF
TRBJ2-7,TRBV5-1,ANLTASRSYEQY
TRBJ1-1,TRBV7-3,ASSLSPGTANTEAF
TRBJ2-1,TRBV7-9,ASSLVNGGYFRKNEQF
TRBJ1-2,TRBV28,ASSPNDRGYT
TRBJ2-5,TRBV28,ATGGTPVQETQY
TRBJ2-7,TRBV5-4,ASSPGTSASEQY
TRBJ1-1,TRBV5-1,ASSGTTLRGTEAF
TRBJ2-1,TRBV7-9,ASSLAGGGSSYNEQF
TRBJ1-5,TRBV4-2,ASSPADRSNSNQPQH
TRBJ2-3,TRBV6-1,ASSESGPDTQY
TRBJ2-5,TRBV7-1,ASSLAFAGAGETQY
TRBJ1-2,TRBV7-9,ASSLVETPNYGYT
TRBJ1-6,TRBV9,ASDSGPNSPLH
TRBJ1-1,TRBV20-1,SATSRGAF
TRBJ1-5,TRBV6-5,ASSLSYSNQPQH
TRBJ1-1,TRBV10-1,ASSGSQGLNTEAF
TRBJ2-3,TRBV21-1,ASSKGRGCTDTQY